Included here is one T cell receptor (beta chain) sequence, with context. No cognate antigen has been identified for it. No per-base quality is available; no much larger clone lies one base away. The cohort consisted of 600 to 750 healthy bone marrow donors. All cohort members were sampled while nominally healthy, although unrecorded immune exposures were likely present. The donor tested CMV seropositive and was one of the 289 seropositive cohort members. Every donor gave a peripheral blood sample, and the peripheral blood mononuclear cells from that sample were used for TCR beta sequencing. The Qiagen DNeasy Blood Extraction Kit was used to extract genomic DNA from the blood cell samples. These data come from a study of cytomegalovirus exposure and HLA in healthy donors (dated by TCRdb to the late 2010s). At the level of the whole study: In an earlier analysis of some 610 of the donors, around 290 Gb of sequence data and about 110 million unique TCR beta sequences from about 190 million T cells were reported. About 310 gigabases of sequencing data and 70 million to 85 million unique TCR sequences were included in an early release covering under 650 HLA-typed donors. Of the 398 genotyped donors, 65% to 90% fell in the genetic ancestry cluster associated with self-reported Caucasian donors. The aim of the study was to test whether cataloging public T cell receptors could identify signatures of past pathogen exposure. Using immunosequencing, the study profiled T cell repertoires from fewer than 850 subjects and related those repertoires to cytomegalovirus serostatus. In addition to the first cohort of around 670 subjects, a separate validation cohort of under 150 different subjects was used. The study combined high-throughput TCR immunosequencing, statistical association of individual TCRs with disease status, and machine learning to predict cytomegalovirus infection status. A later analysis re-analyzed previously published TCR beta repertoires from 660 or so donors and added high-resolution HLA genotyping to study TCR occurrence patterns. In the later analysis, no new phenotypic data were used to find candidate immune exposures; instead, reliance was placed on TCR beta sequences and their occurrence across donors. To decide whether each TCR beta V gene segment behaved as functional or pseudogenic, an earlier analysis of some 600 of the donors relied on high-throughput TCR beta sequencing. Donor age, sex, ethnicity and CMV serostatus were compiled alongside the repertoire data. Genome-wide SNP genotypes for about 65% of the roughly 700 donors were used in a later genetic analysis, which treated that subset as a discovery cohort. Every discovery cohort repertoire had been produced on one sequencing platform. Both class I and class II loci were covered by HLA typing, at four-digit resolution. The number of typed donors differed by locus: roughly 620-640 for A, B, C, DRB1 and DQB1; 500 to 550 for DQA1; 606 for DPA1; and around 490 for DPB1. A handful of DR-DQ haplotypes were handled as single units for association and clustering because linkage in the cohort was strong. Among about 400 genotyped donors of the cohort, an average of approximately 200,000 unique TCR beta nucleotide sequences was sequenced per donor, of which about 19% were non-productive. Study-level results and caveats: A few of the identified cytomegalovirus-associated TCR beta chains were confirmed in vitro to be specific for cytomegalovirus antigens. A later analysis associated 15,000 to 20,000 TCR beta sequences with specific HLA alleles at a false discovery rate of 0.05. The authors suggested that the approach could potentially be generalized to other disease states and immunological phenotypes. Linkage disequilibrium might explain the correlated functional status among segregating V segments, but an unknown experimental factor could not be ruled out. A cluster of highly shared sequence variants was judged likely to be a technical artifact of the sequencing pipeline. A later analysis reported that several top co-occurrence clusters appeared linked to parvovirus B19, influenza, CMV and Epstein-Barr virus. Most TCR sequences were seen in very few donors, while some public TCRs were found in many individuals. A further reported finding was that TCR beta sequences accurately predicted the HLA-A and HLA-B alleles for most subjects in the first cohort. In the study, 164 TCR beta chains were listed as associated with cytomegalovirus. The earlier analysis of approximately 590 of the donors excluded about 16 rarely observed V segments, including chromosome 9 orphons, because counts were too low. Roughly uniform sequencing depth across donors was assumed in presence/absence analyses, although this assumption may not hold. In a later analysis, HLA-associated TCR beta chains showed more clonal expansion and lower generation probabilities than non-associated chains that were equally common. In both the original and validation cohorts, the classifier was reported to diagnose cytomegalovirus status with high specificity and sensitivity. When HLA alleles, especially DR and DQ, strongly co-occurred, TCR associations were difficult to assign to individual alleles. In a later analysis, most CMV-associated TCR beta chains were found to appear HLA-restricted, with HLA associations seemingly driven largely by CMV exposure. This cohort had only TCR beta chains sequenced, and the lack of alpha or paired-chain data limited which features could be detected. Because HLA typing was missing for some donors at each locus, association tests included only the typed subset. In a later analysis, TCR association rates were found to vary across HLA loci, with the most associated TCRs seen for DRB1 alleles and the fewest for HLA-C alleles. An earlier analysis of approximately 590 of the donors showed that most TCR beta V segments appeared in productive rearrangements either about 87% or about 30% of the time, which broadly matched IMGT annotations. The only immune exposure information available for the cohort was CMV serostatus. In a later genetic analysis, a missense DCLRE1C variant was associated with V-gene and J-gene trimming of TCR beta chains, and the association was replicated in an independent cohort. Compared with the approximately 700-donor mean, donors in an Asian-associated ancestry cluster had fewer N-insertions in productive TCRs, according to a later genetic analysis.

Libraries came from the immunoSEQ multiplex PCR assay. For the multiplex PCR, a mixture combining 60 forward primers for TCR Vbeta segments and 13 reverse primers for TCR Jbeta segments was used. The CDR3 region of rearranged TCR beta genes was amplified from genomic DNA with a multiplex PCR assay. The Illumina HiSeq System was used to sequence the amplified TCR beta libraries as 87-base-pair reads. Concerning the study's data processing: A later analysis tallied some 79 million unique TCR beta chains across the 700 or so repertoires, and around 9.9 million of those chains were shared by two or more donors. To remove PCR and sequencing errors, raw reads were error-corrected and collapsed into unique sequences using a nearest-neighbor algorithm that merged closely related sequences. To assign V, D and J gene segments, CDR3 sequences were aligned to IMGT reference sequences. Each retained sequence needed at least a six-nucleotide match to both a V gene segment and a J gene segment. Rearrangements were called productive when the CDR3 lacked stop codons and stayed in frame with V and J; all others were non-productive. Following IMGT convention, CDR3 was defined as the stretch from the second conserved V-encoded cysteine to the conserved J-encoded phenylalanine. The earlier analysis of 500 to 750 of the donors excluded any sequence lacking an unambiguous match to a single V gene segment. In an earlier analysis of approximately 590 of the donors, a V segment was called functional when productive rearrangements were above 56.7%, and segregating when the standard deviation between donors exceeded 5%. A statistical classification framework was built for diagnosing cytomegalovirus status from the catalog of TCR beta chain sequences. V and J gene assignment, in a later analysis, came from comparing TCR nucleotide sequences with IMGT/GENE-DB human TR gene sequences. In a later analysis, CDR3 sequences and most-parsimonious VDJ recombination scenarios were assigned using the TCRdist pipeline. In a later analysis, every TCR beta chain was defined by the combination of its CDR3 amino acid sequence and its V-gene family, and reads without a unique V-gene family were dropped. A later analysis removed roughly 590 highly shared, low-generation-probability nucleotide sequences to deal with suspected cross-contamination and a sequencing artifact. In a later analysis, a clonal expansion index for each public chain was calculated from normalized within-repertoire ranks of inferred template counts. A later analysis computed generation probabilities with a VDJ recombination model fitted to out-of-frame rearrangements, and checked the results against IGoR. In a later analysis, hypergeometric tests were used to score TCR-TCR, TCR-HLA and TCR-CMV co-occurrence, with a repertoire-size bias correction applied to TCR pairs. To estimate false discovery rates, a later analysis permuted the HLA or CMV assignments 20 times. In a later analysis, co-occurring TCRs were grouped with DBSCAN, and TCRdist sequence similarity was added when clustering was performed within HLA-allele-positive subsets. For co-occurrence clustering, repertoires with fewer than 30,000 or more than 120,000 public chains were excluded, along with five repertoires with anomalous nucleotide sharing. This immuneACCESS table, as held by TCRdb, lists in-frame sequences with V and J called but not all clones. Of the missing ones, under half trace to an unresolved V gene in checked studies; the others have no known cause. From that table come the V and J calls and clone size; the DNA was used to work out D and trimming. The sample yields about 180,000 clones; 81% were counted once. The ten largest clonotypes hold 4% to 5% of the sample.

The clonotype was recovered from a woman aged 18-30 years in good health and CMV-seropositive. Sequences were obtained from PBMCs.

The CDR3 protein sequence reads: CASSGTSAPYEQYF. The nucleotide sequence reads TGTGCCAGCAGCGGGACTAGCGCGCCCTACGAGCAGTACTTC. This receptor chain uses TRBV7-6 and TRBJ2-7; the junction holds 10 bases that match TRBD2. V trim: 5 bases; J trim: 2 bases; unmatched bases: 3. Sequences SGHVS (CDR1) and FNYEAQ (CDR2) are obtained from the germline V gene. The CDR3 runs 14 residues from the cysteine to the phenylalanine. Only CDR3 DNA is held: 42 bases, read in frame from base 1.